The 21 T cell receptor beta chains reported below all come from one sample, sequenced in a study of T cell repertoires in cytomegalovirus infection. The antigens of these receptors remain unknown. TCRdb re-called the reads through MiXCR, storing one row per CDR3 protein. The sample consists of about 770,000 distinct CDR3 sequences, almost 30% of them appearing once. The sequencing used cultured CD8+ T cells from PBMCs, collected from culture after CMV antigen stimulation. The source of these receptors is a human donor in good health (CMV status not recorded). Some clones in this sample may be carry-over from other donors' samples.

This chain connects TRBV6-6 to TRBJ1-2; D not certain. This CDR3 region has 15 residues. The V end lost 0 bases, the J end lost 6 bases, and 14 bases lay between the germline ends. Germline V CDR1 and CDR2: MNHNY, SVGAGI (reference sequence). The CDR3 region is CASSYSRDGRDGYTF. DNA for the CDR3: TGTGCCAGCAGTTACTCCCGGGATGGTAGAGATGGCTACACCTTC.

This clonotype was counted between two and nine times. Written as DNA, the CDR3 is TGTGCCAGCAGTTTAGGTAGCTTCCAAGAGACCCAGTACTTC. Translation gives CASSLGSFQETQYF. The J gene is TRBJ2-5, the V gene TRBV12-3 or TRBV12-4, with unresolved D. The CDR3 is made up of 14 amino acids. Trimming removed 1 base from V and 1 base from J, with 7 bases in between.

The chain employs TRBV4-2 and TRBJ1-6, with 9 bases that match TRBD1. The CDR3 spans 15 residues. Per the germline V gene, CDR1 is LGHNA and CDR2 is YNFKEQ. Unmatched junction bases numbered 3, after V lost 2 bases and J lost 7 bases. As DNA, the CDR3 is TGTGCCAGCAGCCAACTTGGGACAGGGAATTCACCCCTCCACTTT. Its translation: CASSQLGTGNSPLHF.

This clonotype appeared a few times. This sequence joins TRBV6-1 and TRBJ2-3, with D possibly matching TRBD1 (6 bases). The CDR3 runs to 17 residues. The ends were cut back, 6 bases at V and 4 bases at J, with 23 bases in the middle. Germline V CDR1 and CDR2: MNHNS, SASEGT. The CDR3 DNA sequence: TGTGCCAGCAGCACTGACAGGATCGGGACGATGGCAGATACGCAGTATTTT. This encodes CASSTDRIGTMADTQYF.

A note on this clonotype: With a far larger clone one base away, a read error is the likely cause. This sequence joins TRBV7-7 and TRBJ2-7, with unresolved D. The CDR3 contains 13 residues. Germline values: CDR1 SSHAT, CDR2 FNYEAQ (reference sequence). The CDR3 loop is CASSPEQTYEQYF. The CDR3 nucleotides read TGTGCTAGCAGCCCGGAACAGACCTACGAGCAGTACTTC.

This clonotype showed up just a few times. The gene calls are TRBV27 and TRBJ1-3; no reliable D call. Between the trimmed V and J ends, which lost 0 bases and 8 bases, there was a span of 14 bases. This CDR3 is 15 amino acids long. The germline gives CDR1 MNHEY, CDR2 SMNVEV (reference sequence). The CDR3 sequence is CASSLSGWELDTIYF. The DNA of the CDR3 is TGTGCCAGCAGTTTATCCGGCTGGGAGTTAGACACCATATATTTT.

This chain connects TRBV7-6 to TRBJ2-4; 7 bases are a match to TRBD1. CDR1 and CDR2 from the germline V gene are SGHVS and FNYEAQ. This CDR3 spans 15 amino acids. J was trimmed by 7 bases and V by 5 bases; bases with no gene match: 11. The CDR3 coding sequence is TGTGCCAGCAGCCCCGGAACAGGGGTCTTGAACATTCAGTACTTC. Translation: CASSPGTGVLNIQYF.

The chain couples TRBV27 to TRBJ1-1; 7 nucleotides agree with TRBD1. This CDR3 spans 15 amino acids. V was pared by 4 bases and J by 2 bases, with 7 bases of the junction left unmatched. The germline gives CDR1 MNHEY, CDR2 SMNVEV (reference sequence). This CDR3 reads CASSSPTGINTEAFF. The CDR3 bases are TGTGCCAGCAGTTCCCCGACAGGGATTAACACTGAAGCTTTCTTT.

The rearrangement uses TRBV15 and TRBJ1-5, with TRBD1 as a possible D gene (6 bases). The CDR3 has 12 amino acids. Per germline, CDR1 LNHNV and CDR2 YYDKDF (reference sequence). Trimming took 3 bases from V and 9 from J, leaving 9 bases between them. The chain's CDR3 is CATSSLGGPQHF. Written as DNA, the CDR3 is TGTGCCACCAGCAGCCTAGGGGGGCCCCAGCATTTT. The whole variable domain, remainder taken from reference TRBV15 and TRBJ1-5, is DAMVIQNPRYQVTQFGKPVTLSCSQTLNHNVMYWYQQKSSQAPKLLFHYYDKDFNNEADTPDNFQSRRPNTSFCFLDIRSPGLGDTAMYLCATSSLGGPQHFGDGTRLSIL.

The chain couples TRBV13 to TRBJ1-4, with 7 bases identical to TRBD1. The CDR3 sequence is 15 residues long. J gave up 5 bases and V 5 bases, and 8 bases lay outside the gene matches. In germline, CDR1 is PRHDT, CDR2 FYEKMQ (reference sequence). The CDR3 loop reads CASSPIRDSNEKLFF. As DNA, the CDR3 is TGTGCCAGCAGCCCCATCCGGGACAGCAATGAAAAACTGTTTTTT.

The V gene is TRBV27, the J gene TRBJ1-2; D may be TRBD1 (6 bases). Trimming took 7 bases from V and 7 from J, leaving 16 bases between them. This CDR3 is 13 amino acids long. Germline loops: CDR1 MNHEY, CDR2 SMNVEV (reference sequence). As DNA, the CDR3 is TGTGCCAGCACTACAGGGTTACGGGCTGGCTACACCTTC. Translation gives CASTTGLRAGYTF.

This clonotype was seen only a few times. The CDR3 sequence is CASSLDPPARVEQFF. CDR3 in DNA: TGTGCCAGCAGCTTAGACCCCCCGGCAAGGGTTGAGCAGTTCTTC. The chain links TRBV11-2 to TRBJ2-1; D not certain. CDR1 and CDR2 from the germline V gene are SGHAT and FQNNGV. The germline V and J ends were trimmed by 0 bases and 9 bases, with 15 bases remaining between them. The CDR3 contains 15 residues.

The chain is built from TRBV20-1 and TRBJ2-7; 10 bases fit TRBD1. Germline CDR1 is DFQATT and CDR2 is SNEGSKA (reference sequence). This CDR3 spans 16 amino acids. V was pared by 0 bases and J by 0 bases, with 5 bases of the junction left unmatched. The CDR3 sequence: CSARDLDRGVSYEQYF. CDR3 sequence (DNA): TGCAGTGCTAGAGACCTGGACAGGGGGGTCTCCTACGAGCAGTACTTC.

This clonotype was found many times. The rearrangement uses TRBV7-6 and TRBJ1-1; 9 nucleotides align to TRBD1. Per the germline V gene, CDR1 is SGHVS and CDR2 is FNYEAQ. V was pared by 5 bases and J by 0 bases, with 1 base of the junction left unmatched. The CDR3 has 14 residues. The CDR3 DNA follows: TGTGCCAGCAGCCGGACAGGGGTGAACACTGAAGCTTTCTTT. Translation: CASSRTGVNTEAFF.

The J gene is TRBJ1-6, the V gene TRBV6-2 or TRBV6-3; 8 bases fit TRBD1. The CDR3 is made up of 13 amino acids. With V trimmed by 4 bases and J by 12 bases, 5 bases remained unmatched. Germline loops: CDR1 MNHEY, CDR2 SVGEGT. The CDR3 spells CASSSGQAKPLHF. CDR3 in DNA: TGTGCCAGCAGTTCGGGACAGGCTAAACCCCTCCACTTT.

This clonotype was picked up many times. The chain carries TRBV4-1 and TRBJ1-5, with 10 bases identical to TRBD1. There are 16 residues in the CDR3. Germline V gene sequence: CDR1 MGHRA, CDR2 YSYEKL. V was clipped by 5 bases and J by 5 bases; unmatched bases: 9. The DNA of the CDR3 is TGCGCCAGCAGCAGACAGGGGGCGCATGCCCATCAGCCCCAGCATTTT. This codes for CASSRQGAHAHQPQHF.

This clonotype was detected a few times. V usage is TRBV7-2 and J usage is TRBJ1-1; the match to TRBD1 covers 8 bases. The V gene end was trimmed by 0 bases and the J gene end by 0 bases; junction bases not matched to a gene: 9. Germline V gene data show CDR1 as SGHTA and CDR2 as FQGNSA. This CDR3 comprises 18 residues. CDR3 nucleotides: TGTGCCAGCAGCTTAGCCCTAACCTGGACAGGGATGAACACTGAAGCTTTCTTT. This encodes CASSLALTWTGMNTEAFF.

This rearrangement joins TRBV7-8 to TRBJ1-1, with D uncertain. CDR3 length equals 15 residues. Germline-derived CDR1 and CDR2 are SGHVS and FQNEAQ. The ends were cut back, 3 bases at V and 5 bases at J, with 16 bases in the middle. In nucleotides, the CDR3 is TGTGCCAGCAGCTTGGACGTGCGTAGTGGGACTGAAGCTTTCTTT. Translating gives CASSLDVRSGTEAFF.

The chain couples TRBV27 to TRBJ2-3; possible D gene TRBD2, 7 bases. The V gene's germline CDR1 is MNHEY and CDR2 SMNVEV (reference sequence). The CDR3 runs 15 residues. V shed 6 bases and J shed 1 base, with 14 bases lying between them. CDR3 region: CASRGKGGGTDTQYF. CDR3 DNA: TGTGCCAGCAGAGGAAAGGGGGGGGGCACAGATACGCAGTATTTT.

This chain links TRBV29-1 with TRBJ2-1, with D perhaps TRBD1 (6 bases). Deletions cut 4 bases from V and 10 bases from J, with 11 bases between. Germline lookup yields CDR1 SQVTM and CDR2 ANQGSEA. This CDR3 has 11 amino acids. The CDR3, as DNA: TGCAGCGTTGCTGAGGGGGACGAGCAGTTCTTC. Encoded protein: CSVAEGDEQFF.

This clonotype was seen a handful of times. The chain carries TRBV12-3 or TRBV12-4 and TRBJ2-2, with D possibly matching TRBD2 (5 bases). V was shortened by 4 bases and J by 3 bases, with 9 bases between the two germline ends. This CDR3 spans 14 amino acids. The CDR3 nucleotides read TGTGCCAGCAGTTACCTAGCTTACACCGGGGAGCTGTTTTTT. Residues: CASSYLAYTGELFF.